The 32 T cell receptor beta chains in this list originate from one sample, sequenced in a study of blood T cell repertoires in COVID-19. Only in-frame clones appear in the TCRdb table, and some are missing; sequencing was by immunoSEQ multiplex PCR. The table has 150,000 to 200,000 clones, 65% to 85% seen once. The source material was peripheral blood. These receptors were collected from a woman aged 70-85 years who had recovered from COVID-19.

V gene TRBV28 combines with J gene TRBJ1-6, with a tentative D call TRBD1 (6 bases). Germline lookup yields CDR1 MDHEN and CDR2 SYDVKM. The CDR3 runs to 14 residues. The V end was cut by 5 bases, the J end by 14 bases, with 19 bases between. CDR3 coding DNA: TGTGCCAGCAGTGCCGACAGGCCCCAAGGGACCCTCCACTTT. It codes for CASSADRPQGTLHF. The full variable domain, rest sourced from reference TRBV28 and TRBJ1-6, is DVKVTQSSRYLVKRTGEKVFLECVQDMDHENMFWYRQDPGLGLRLIYFSYDVKMKEKGDIPEGYSVSREKKERFSLILESASTNQTSMYLCASSADRPQGTLHFGNGTRLTVT.

CDR3 DNA: TGTGCCATCAGGGACAGTTCCTATCTGGGCAATGAGCAGTTCTTC. It yields the protein CAIRDSSYLGNEQFF. The V gene is TRBV10-3, the J gene TRBJ2-1, with D perhaps TRBD1 (6 bases). V gave up 6 bases and J gave up 6 bases, with 18 bases separating them. The CDR3 runs 15 residues. From germline, CDR1 is ENHRY and CDR2 SYGVKD.

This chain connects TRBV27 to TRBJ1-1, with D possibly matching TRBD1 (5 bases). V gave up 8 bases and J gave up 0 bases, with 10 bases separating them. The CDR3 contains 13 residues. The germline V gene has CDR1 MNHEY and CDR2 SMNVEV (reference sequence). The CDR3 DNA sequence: TGTGCCAGCCGGGGGGTTCTGAACACTGAAGCTTTCTTT. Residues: CASRGVLNTEAFF.

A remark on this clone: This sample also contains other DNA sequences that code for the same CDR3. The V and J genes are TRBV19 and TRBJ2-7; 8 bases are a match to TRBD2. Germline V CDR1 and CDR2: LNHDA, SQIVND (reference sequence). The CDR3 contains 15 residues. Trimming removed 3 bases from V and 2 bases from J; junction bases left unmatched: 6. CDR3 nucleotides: TGTGCCAGTAGTATTGGGGCGGGAGGTCCCTACGAGCAGTACTTC. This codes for CASSIGAGGPYEQYF.

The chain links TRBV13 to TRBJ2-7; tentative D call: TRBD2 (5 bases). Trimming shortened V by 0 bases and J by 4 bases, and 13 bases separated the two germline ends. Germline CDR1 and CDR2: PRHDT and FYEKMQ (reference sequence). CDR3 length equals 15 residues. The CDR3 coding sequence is TGTGCCAGCAGCTTAGGCCCCAGCGGAACTTACGAGCAGTACTTC. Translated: CASSLGPSGTYEQYF.

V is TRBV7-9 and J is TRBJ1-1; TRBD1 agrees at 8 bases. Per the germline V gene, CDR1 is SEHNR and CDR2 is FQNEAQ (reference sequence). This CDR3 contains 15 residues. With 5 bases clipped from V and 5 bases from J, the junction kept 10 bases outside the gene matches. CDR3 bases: TGTGCCAGCAGCCGAATAGACAGGGGAACGACTGAAGCTTTCTTT. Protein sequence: CASSRIDRGTTEAFF.

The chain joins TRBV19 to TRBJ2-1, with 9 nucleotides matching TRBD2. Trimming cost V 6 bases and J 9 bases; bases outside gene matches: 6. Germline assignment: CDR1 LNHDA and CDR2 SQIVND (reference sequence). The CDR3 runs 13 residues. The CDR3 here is CASRAGGGLEQFF. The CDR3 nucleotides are TGTGCCAGTAGGGCGGGAGGGGGACTTGAGCAGTTCTTC.

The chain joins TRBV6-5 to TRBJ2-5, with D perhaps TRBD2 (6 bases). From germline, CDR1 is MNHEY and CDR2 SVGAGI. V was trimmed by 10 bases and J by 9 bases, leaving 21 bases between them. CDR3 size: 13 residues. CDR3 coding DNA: TGTGCCACCGCACTAGCTCCTCGGCGGGCCCAGTACTTC. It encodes CATALAPRRAQYF.

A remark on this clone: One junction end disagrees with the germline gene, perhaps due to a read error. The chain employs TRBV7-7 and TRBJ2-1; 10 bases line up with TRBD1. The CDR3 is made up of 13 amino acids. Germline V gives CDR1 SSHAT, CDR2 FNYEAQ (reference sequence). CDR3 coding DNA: TGTGCTAGCAGCCCGGGGACAGGGGACACACAGTTCTTC. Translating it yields CASSPGTGDTQFF. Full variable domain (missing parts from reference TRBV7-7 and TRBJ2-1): GAGVSQSPRYKVTKRGQDVTLRCDPISSHATLYWYQQALGQGPEFLTYFNYEAQPDKSGLPSDRFSAERPEGSISTLTIQRTEQRDSAMYRCASSPGTGDTQFFGPGTRLTVL.

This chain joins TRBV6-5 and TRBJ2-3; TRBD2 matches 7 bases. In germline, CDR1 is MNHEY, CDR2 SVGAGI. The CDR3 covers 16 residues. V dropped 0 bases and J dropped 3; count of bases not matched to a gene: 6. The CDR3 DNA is TGTGCCAGCAGTTACTCGGGGGGGGTCGGGACAGATACGCAGTATTTT. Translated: CASSYSGGVGTDTQYF.

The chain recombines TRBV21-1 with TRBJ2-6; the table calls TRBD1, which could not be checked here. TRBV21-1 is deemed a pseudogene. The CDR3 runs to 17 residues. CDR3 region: CASSKCGRGSGANVLTF. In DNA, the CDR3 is TGTGCCAGCAGCAAATGCGGCAGGGGCTCTGGGGCCAACGTCCTGACTTTC.

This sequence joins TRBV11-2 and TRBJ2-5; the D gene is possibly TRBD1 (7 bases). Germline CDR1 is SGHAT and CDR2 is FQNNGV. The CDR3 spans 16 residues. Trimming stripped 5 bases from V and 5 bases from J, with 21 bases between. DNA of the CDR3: TGTGCCAGCAGCCCAGGAGGGGACAGTGGGCGGGAGACCCAGTACTTC. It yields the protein CASSPGGDSGRETQYF.

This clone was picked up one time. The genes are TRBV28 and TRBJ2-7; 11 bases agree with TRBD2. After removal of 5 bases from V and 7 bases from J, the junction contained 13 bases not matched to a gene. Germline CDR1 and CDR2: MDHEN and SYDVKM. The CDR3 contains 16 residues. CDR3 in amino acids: CASSLGLAGGLGEQYF. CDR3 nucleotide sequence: TGTGCCAGCAGTCTGGGGCTAGCGGGGGGCTTGGGGGAGCAGTACTTC.

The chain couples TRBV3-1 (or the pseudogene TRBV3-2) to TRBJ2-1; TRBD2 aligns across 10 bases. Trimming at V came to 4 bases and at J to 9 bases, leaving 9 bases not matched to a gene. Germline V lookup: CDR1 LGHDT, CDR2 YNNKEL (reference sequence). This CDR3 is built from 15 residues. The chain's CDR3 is CASSPGSGRAAEQFF. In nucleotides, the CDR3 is TGTGCCAGCAGCCCCGGGAGCGGGAGGGCGGCTGAGCAGTTCTTC.

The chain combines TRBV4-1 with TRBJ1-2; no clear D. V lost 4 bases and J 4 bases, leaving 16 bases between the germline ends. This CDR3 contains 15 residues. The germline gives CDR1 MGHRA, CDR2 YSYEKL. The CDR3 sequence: CASSPATPSGYGYTF. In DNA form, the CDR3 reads TGCGCCAGCAGCCCCGCGACACCGTCCGGCTATGGCTACACCTTC.

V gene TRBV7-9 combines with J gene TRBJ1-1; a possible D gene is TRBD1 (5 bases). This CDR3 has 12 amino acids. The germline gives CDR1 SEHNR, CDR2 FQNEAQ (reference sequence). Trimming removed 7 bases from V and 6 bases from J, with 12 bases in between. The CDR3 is CASTRGWAEAFF. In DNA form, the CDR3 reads TGTGCCAGCACTAGGGGTTGGGCTGAAGCTTTCTTT.

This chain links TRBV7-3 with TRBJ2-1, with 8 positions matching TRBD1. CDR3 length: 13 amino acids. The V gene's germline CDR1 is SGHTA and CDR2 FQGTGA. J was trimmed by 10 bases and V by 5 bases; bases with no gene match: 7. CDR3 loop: CASSTRQGPEQFF. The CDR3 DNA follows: TGTGCCAGCAGCACCCGACAGGGGCCAGAGCAGTTCTTC.

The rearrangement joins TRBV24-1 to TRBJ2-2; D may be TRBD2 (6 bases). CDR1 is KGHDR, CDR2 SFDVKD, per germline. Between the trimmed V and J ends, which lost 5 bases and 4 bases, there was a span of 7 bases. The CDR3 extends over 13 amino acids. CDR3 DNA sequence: TGTGCCACCAGTGGGGGAGGCACCGGGGAGCTGTTTTTT. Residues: CATSGGGTGELFF.

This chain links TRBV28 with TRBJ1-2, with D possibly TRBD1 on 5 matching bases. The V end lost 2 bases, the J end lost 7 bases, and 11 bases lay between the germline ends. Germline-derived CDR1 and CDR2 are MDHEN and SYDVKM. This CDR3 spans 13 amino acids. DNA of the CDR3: TGTGCCAGCAGTTTAAAGGGGCGCCGTGGCTACACCTTC. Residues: CASSLKGRRGYTF.

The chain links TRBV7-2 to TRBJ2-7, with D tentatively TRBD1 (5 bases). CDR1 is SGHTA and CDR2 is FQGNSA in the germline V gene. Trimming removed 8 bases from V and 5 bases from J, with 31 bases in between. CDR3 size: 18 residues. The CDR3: CASSFRAPLPGKSHEQYF. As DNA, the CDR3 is TGTGCCAGCTCCTTTAGAGCCCCCCTGCCAGGGAAATCCCACGAGCAGTACTTC.

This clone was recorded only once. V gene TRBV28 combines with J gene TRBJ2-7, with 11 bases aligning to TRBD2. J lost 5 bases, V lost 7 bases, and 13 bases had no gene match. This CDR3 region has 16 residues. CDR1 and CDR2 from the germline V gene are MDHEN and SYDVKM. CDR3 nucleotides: TGTGCCAGCACCTTAGCCCGGGCTAGCGGGAGGAACGAGCAGTACTTC. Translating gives CASTLARASGRNEQYF.

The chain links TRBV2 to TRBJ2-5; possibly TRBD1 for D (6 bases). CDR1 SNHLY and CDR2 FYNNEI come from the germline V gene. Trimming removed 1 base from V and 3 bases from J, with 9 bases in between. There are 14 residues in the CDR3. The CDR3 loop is CASSEEAGEETQYF. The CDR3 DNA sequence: TGTGCCAGCAGTGAAGAGGCAGGGGAAGAGACCCAGTACTTC.

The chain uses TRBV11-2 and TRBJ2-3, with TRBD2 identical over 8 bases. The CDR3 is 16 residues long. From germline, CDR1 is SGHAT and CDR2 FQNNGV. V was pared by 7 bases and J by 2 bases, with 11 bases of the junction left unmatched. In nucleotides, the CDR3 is TGTGCCAGCACCGCTCGGGGGGGCGTTTTCACAGATACGCAGTATTTT. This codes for CASTARGGVFTDTQYF.

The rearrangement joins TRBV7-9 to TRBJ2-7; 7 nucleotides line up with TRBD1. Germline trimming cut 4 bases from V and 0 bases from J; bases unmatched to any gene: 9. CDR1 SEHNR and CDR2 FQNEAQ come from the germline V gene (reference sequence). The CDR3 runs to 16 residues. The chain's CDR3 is CASSSPRGPNSYEQYF. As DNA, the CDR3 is TGTGCCAGCAGCTCCCCGAGGGGGCCAAACTCCTACGAGCAGTACTTC.

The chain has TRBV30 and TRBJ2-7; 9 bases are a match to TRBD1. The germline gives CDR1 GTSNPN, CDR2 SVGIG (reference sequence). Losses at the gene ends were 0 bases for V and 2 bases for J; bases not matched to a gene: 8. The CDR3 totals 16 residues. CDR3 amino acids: CAWSVLSRTGAYEQYF. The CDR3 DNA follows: TGTGCCTGGAGTGTACTATCCCGGACAGGGGCCTACGAGCAGTACTTC.

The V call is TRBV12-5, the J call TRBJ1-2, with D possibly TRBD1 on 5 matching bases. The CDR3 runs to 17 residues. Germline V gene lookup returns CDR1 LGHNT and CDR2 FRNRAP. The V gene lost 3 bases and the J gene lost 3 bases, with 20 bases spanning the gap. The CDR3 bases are TGTGCTAGTGGTTTAGGTCAGGGTGATCCCTTTTACTATGGCTACACCTTC. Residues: CASGLGQGDPFYYGYTF.

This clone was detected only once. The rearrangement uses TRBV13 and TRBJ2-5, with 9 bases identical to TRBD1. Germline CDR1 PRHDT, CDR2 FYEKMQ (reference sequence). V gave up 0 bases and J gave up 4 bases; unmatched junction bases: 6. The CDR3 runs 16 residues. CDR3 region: CASSLGGQGVPETQYF. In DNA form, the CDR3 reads TGTGCCAGCAGCTTAGGGGGACAGGGTGTCCCAGAGACCCAGTACTTC.

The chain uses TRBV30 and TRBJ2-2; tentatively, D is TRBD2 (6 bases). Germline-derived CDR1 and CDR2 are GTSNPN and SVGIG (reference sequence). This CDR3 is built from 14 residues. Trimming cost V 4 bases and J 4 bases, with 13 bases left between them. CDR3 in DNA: TGTGCCTGGATGGCGGGAACCCGCACCGGGGAGCTGTTTTTT. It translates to CAWMAGTRTGELFF.

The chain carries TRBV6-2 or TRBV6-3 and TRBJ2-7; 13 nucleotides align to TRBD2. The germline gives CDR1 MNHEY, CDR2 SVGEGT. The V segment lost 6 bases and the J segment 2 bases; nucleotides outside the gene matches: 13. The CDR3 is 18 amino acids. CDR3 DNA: TGTGCCAGCAGCCCGGGACTAGCGGGGCCGACTATGACCTACGAGCAGTACTTC. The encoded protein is CASSPGLAGPTMTYEQYF.

The CDR3 loop is CASTDRGTRTEAFF. Written as DNA, the CDR3 is TGCGCCAGCACCGACAGGGGGACGAGGACTGAAGCTTTCTTT. The chain has TRBV5-1 and TRBJ1-1; 9 nucleotides agree with TRBD1. The CDR3 loop spans 14 amino acids. The ends lost 6 bases at V and 5 bases at J; junction bases unmatched: 8. Germline assignment: CDR1 SGHRS and CDR2 YFSETQ.

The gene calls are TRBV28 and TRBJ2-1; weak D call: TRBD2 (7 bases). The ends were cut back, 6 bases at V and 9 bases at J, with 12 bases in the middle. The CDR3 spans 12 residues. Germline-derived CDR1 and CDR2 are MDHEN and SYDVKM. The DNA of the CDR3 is TGTGCCAGCAGAAGGGGGAGGGGTGAGCAGTTCTTC. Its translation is CASRRGRGEQFF.

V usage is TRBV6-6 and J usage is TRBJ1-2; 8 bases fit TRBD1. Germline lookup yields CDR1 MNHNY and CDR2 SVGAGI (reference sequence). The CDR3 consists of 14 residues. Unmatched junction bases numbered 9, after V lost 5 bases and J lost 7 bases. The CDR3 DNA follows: TGTGCCAGCAGTCCCCACCCACAGGGGGTTGGCTACACCTTC. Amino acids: CASSPHPQGVGYTF.